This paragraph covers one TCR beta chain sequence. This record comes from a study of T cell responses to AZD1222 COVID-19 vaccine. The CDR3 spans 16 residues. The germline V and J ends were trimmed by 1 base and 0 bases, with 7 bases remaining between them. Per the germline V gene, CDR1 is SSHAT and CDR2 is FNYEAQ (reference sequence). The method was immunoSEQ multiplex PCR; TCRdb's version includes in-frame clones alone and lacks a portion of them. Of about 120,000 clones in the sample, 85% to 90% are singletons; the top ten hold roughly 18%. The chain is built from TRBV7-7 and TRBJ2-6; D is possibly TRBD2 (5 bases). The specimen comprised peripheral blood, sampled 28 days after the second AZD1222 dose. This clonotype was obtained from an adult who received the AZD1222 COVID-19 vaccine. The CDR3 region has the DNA TGTGCCAGCAGCTTAGGCGGGCACTCTGGGGCCAACGTCCTGACTTTC. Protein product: CASSLGGHSGANVLTF. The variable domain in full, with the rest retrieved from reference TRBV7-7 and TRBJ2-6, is GAGVSQSPRYKVTKRGQDVTLRCDPISSHATLYWYQQALGQGPEFLTYFNYEAQPDKSGLPSDRFSAERPEGSISTLTIQRTEQRDSAMYRCASSLGGHSGANVLTFGAGSRLTVL.